The 24 T cell receptor beta chains below all came from one sample that was sequenced in a study of cytomegalovirus exposure and HLA in healthy donors. The PCR ran on 60 Vbeta and 13 Jbeta primers. Clones were read by immunoSEQ multiplex PCR, and TCRdb kept only the in-frame ones, dropping some. The sample lists roughly 100,000 clones, 12% to 15% occurring once. Material: PBMCs. The receptors were sampled from a female donor in good health and CMV-seronegative.

This clone showed up just a few times. The chain combines TRBV21-1 with TRBJ2-1; the table's D call of TRBD2 was not tested on the DNA. TRBV21-1 is noted as a pseudogene. CDR3 size: 19 residues. The DNA of the CDR3 is TGTGCCAGCAGCAATCCGGCCCCCTCGGTGGGACTACACTACAATGAGCAGTTCTTC. Protein: CASSNPAPSVGLHYNEQFF.

There are a few counts of this clone. The chain joins TRBV29-1 to TRBJ1-1; D is undetermined. CDR1 is SQVTM, CDR2 ANQGSEA, per germline. This CDR3 region has 13 residues. The ends were cut back, 6 bases at V and 8 bases at J, with 19 bases in the middle. CDR3 protein: CSVQRMGDGEAFF. The CDR3 bases are TGCAGCGTACAGCGGATGGGAGATGGAGAAGCTTTCTTT.

This clone was counted a few times. The chain is built from TRBV10-1 and TRBJ2-5; D perhaps matches TRBD2 (5 bases). V lost 0 bases and J lost 7, with 9 bases in between. Germline CDR1 is WNHNN and CDR2 is SYGVQD (reference sequence). The length of the CDR3 is 13 residues. CDR3 loop: CASSESVGGTQYF. DNA of the CDR3: TGCGCCAGCAGTGAGTCGGTCGGAGGGACCCAGTACTTC.

In this sample, this clone turned up a few times. The genes are TRBV5-4 and TRBJ2-3, with 9 nucleotides matching TRBD1. This CDR3 has 16 amino acids. The V segment lost 1 base and the J segment 4 bases; nucleotides outside the gene matches: 7. The germline CDR1 and CDR2 sequences are SGHNT and YYREEE (reference sequence). The CDR3 DNA reads as TGTGCCAGCAGCTTGTGGCGTGGGGACAGGGCAGATACGCAGTATTTT. Its translation: CASSLWRGDRADTQYF.

This sequence joins TRBV2 and TRBJ2-3, with unresolved D. V lost 0 bases, J lost 12 bases, and 7 bases lay in between. CDR1 and CDR2 (germline): SNHLY, FYNNEI. The CDR3 spans 11 residues. This CDR3 reads CASSEAAPQYF. CDR3 DNA sequence: TGTGCCAGCAGTGAAGCGGCCCCCCAGTATTTT.

This clone has more than one count but fewer than ten. The V gene is TRBV5-7, the J gene TRBJ1-3; weak D call: TRBD1 (5 bases). TRBV5-7 is annotated as an ORF whose role is uncertain. This CDR3 has 16 residues. Trimming cost V 7 bases and J 0 bases, with 17 bases left between them. This chain's CDR3 is CASGRGRAISGNTIYF. The CDR3 nucleotides read TGTGCCAGCGGGCGGGGCAGGGCAATCTCTGGAAACACCATATATTTT.

This chain uses TRBV5-6 with TRBJ1-4, with unresolved D. The germline V gene encodes CDR1 SGHDT and CDR2 YYEEEE. Trimming stripped 3 bases from V and 7 bases from J, with 13 bases between. The CDR3 length is 14 residues. CDR3 in amino acids: CASSYQERTEKLFF. The CDR3, as DNA: TGTGCCAGCAGCTATCAGGAAAGAACTGAAAAACTGTTTTTT.

This clone was observed a few times. DNA for the CDR3: TGCGCCAGCAGCCAAGAAGGGGGCGAGCAGTACTTC. As protein: CASSQEGGEQYF. The chain is built from TRBV4-1 and TRBJ2-7, with D maybe TRBD1 (6 bases). Trimming cost V 0 bases and J 6 bases, with 6 bases left between them. There are 12 residues in the CDR3. CDR1 and CDR2 from the germline V gene are MGHRA and YSYEKL.

The rearrangement joins TRBV4-1 to TRBJ2-7; a possible D gene is TRBD2 (6 bases). Trimming cost V 4 bases and J 2 bases, with 18 bases left between them. Germline V gives CDR1 MGHRA, CDR2 YSYEKL. This CDR3 has 16 amino acids. This CDR3 is CASSPRVERVAYEQYF. The DNA of the CDR3 is TGCGCCAGCAGCCCTCGGGTGGAGCGGGTCGCCTACGAGCAGTACTTC.

V and J are TRBV19 and TRBJ1-2; TRBD1 might be the D (6 bases). This CDR3 spans 13 amino acids. The V end was cut by 6 bases, the J end by 8 bases, with 16 bases between. Per germline, CDR1 LNHDA and CDR2 SQIVND (reference sequence). This chain's CDR3 is CASSPTGYGGYTF. CDR3 nucleotide sequence: TGTGCCAGTAGCCCTACAGGGTATGGCGGCTACACCTTC.

This clone turned up a few times. The chain employs TRBV7-6 and TRBJ2-3; 12 bases map to TRBD2. Germline V gene lookup returns CDR1 SGHVS and CDR2 FNYEAQ. V lost 0 bases to trimming and J lost 8 bases; unmatched junction nucleotides: 15. The CDR3 has 19 amino acids. The CDR3 DNA is TGTGCCAGCAGCTTAGCGCAGAACGTGGCTAGCGGGGGGGCGAGTACGCAGTATTTT. Translated, it gives CASSLAQNVASGGASTQYF.

The chain carries TRBV28 and TRBJ1-1; no clear D. Germline-derived CDR1 and CDR2 are MDHEN and SYDVKM. Between the trimmed V and J ends, which lost 7 bases and 8 bases, there was a span of 11 bases. The CDR3 runs to 11 residues. The CDR3 bases are TGTGCCAGCACCCTTAGCAGAGAAGCTTTCTTT. Translating it yields CASTLSREAFF.

This clone was seen a handful of times. The chain is built from TRBV5-8 and TRBJ2-7, with D possibly matching TRBD2 (6 bases). This CDR3 comprises 17 residues. Germline CDR1 SGHTS, CDR2 YDEGEE. V shed 4 bases and J shed 3 bases, with 23 bases lying between them. The CDR3 nucleotides are TGTGCCAGCAGCGGACTACCCCCAGGACGGTGGAGCTACGAGCAGTACTTC. It yields the protein CASSGLPPGRWSYEQYF.

V and J are TRBV29-1 and TRBJ2-3, with 10 bases fitting TRBD2. The germline gives CDR1 SQVTM, CDR2 ANQGSEA. This CDR3 contains 15 residues. V was pared by 5 bases and J by 6 bases, with 11 bases of the junction left unmatched. CDR3 sequence (DNA): TGCAGCGTTACTCTAGCGGGAGATGTACTGGATACGCAGTATTTT. Translating it yields CSVTLAGDVLDTQYF.

This clone was counted between two and nine times. The J gene is TRBJ2-1, the V gene TRBV29-1, with TRBD2 identical over 8 bases. Germline CDR1 and CDR2: SQVTM and ANQGSEA. The CDR3 runs 13 residues. V lost 1 base, J lost 6 bases, and 2 bases stayed unmatched. Written as DNA, the CDR3 is TGCAGCGTTGAAGGGGGACTAGGCAATGAGCAGTTCTTC. Residues: CSVEGGLGNEQFF.

This chain joins TRBV13 and TRBJ2-7, with D maybe TRBD1 (7 bases). CDR1 and CDR2 from the germline V gene are PRHDT and FYEKMQ (reference sequence). V lost 0 bases and J 4 bases, leaving 19 bases between the germline ends. This CDR3 spans 17 amino acids. CDR3 loop: CASSLGYDREDLYEQYF. The CDR3 coding sequence is TGTGCCAGCAGCTTAGGGTACGACAGGGAGGACCTGTACGAGCAGTACTTC.

The V gene is TRBV14, the J gene TRBJ2-2, with D hard to call. V lost 2 bases and J 1 base, leaving 5 bases between the germline ends. This CDR3 has 14 residues. The germline CDR1 and CDR2 sequences are SGHDN and FVKESK. The DNA for the CDR3 is TGTGCCAGCAGCCAACTGCGGAACACCGGGGAGCTGTTTTTT. This codes for CASSQLRNTGELFF.

This clone was observed a few times. V gene TRBV15 combines with J gene TRBJ1-5; maybe TRBD1 (5 bases). Looked up from germline, CDR1 is LNHNV and CDR2 is YYDKDF (reference sequence). This CDR3 spans 17 amino acids. The ends were cut back, 0 bases at V and 1 base at J, with 13 bases in the middle. In nucleotides, the CDR3 is TGTGCCACCAGCAGAGAATTTACAGGAGAGAGCAATCAGCCCCAGCATTTT. It yields the protein CATSREFTGESNQPQHF.

V gene TRBV7-2 combines with J gene TRBJ2-5; D perhaps matches TRBD2 (7 bases). The CDR3 is made up of 17 amino acids. CDR1 is SGHTA and CDR2 is FQGNSA in the germline V gene. The ends were cut back, 1 base at V and 4 bases at J, with 19 bases in the middle. CDR3 DNA sequence: TGTGCCAGCAGCTTAGGAGGCTGGGGCGGGGGCTTAGAGACCCAGTACTTC. The encoded protein is CASSLGGWGGGLETQYF.

This clone has only a few counts. This sequence joins TRBV6-1 and TRBJ2-5; 7 bases match TRBD2. Germline V gene sequence: CDR1 MNHNS, CDR2 SASEGT. The CDR3 loop spans 17 amino acids. V dropped 2 bases and J dropped 4; count of bases not matched to a gene: 13. CDR3 region: CASSESYGSGGGETQYF. In DNA, the CDR3 is TGTGCCAGCAGTGAATCATACGGATCGGGGGGAGGAGAGACCCAGTACTTC.

J is TRBJ2-2 and V is TRBV7-2; 7 bases are shared with TRBD2. Germline V gene sequence: CDR1 SGHTA, CDR2 FQGNSA. The CDR3 has 14 residues. After removal of 5 bases from V and 3 bases from J, the junction contained 3 bases not matched to a gene. The CDR3 nucleotides are TGTGCCAGCAGCGGGACTACTCACACCGGGGAGCTGTTTTTT. Protein sequence: CASSGTTHTGELFF.

As DNA, the CDR3 is TGTGCCAGCAGTGTCTTGGGGGCAGCCAATATACGTAGCAATCAGCCCCAGCATTTT. The encoded protein is CASSVLGAANIRSNQPQHF. The V call is TRBV2, the J call TRBJ1-5; possibly TRBD1 for D (6 bases). The length of the CDR3 is 19 residues. Trimming pared 4 bases from V and 0 bases from J, leaving 22 bases between. CDR1 is SNHLY, CDR2 FYNNEI, per germline.

The table lists this clone with a few counts. The chain carries TRBV2 and TRBJ2-3; D uncertain. The CDR3 spans 14 residues. V dropped 3 bases and J dropped 2 bases, with 9 bases sitting between them. Germline assignment: CDR1 SNHLY and CDR2 FYNNEI. The CDR3 loop reads CASSEFLVTDTQYF. CDR3 DNA sequence: TGTGCCAGCAGTGAGTTCCTTGTCACAGATACGCAGTATTTT.

This clone occurred a few times. This chain connects TRBV30 to TRBJ1-3; weak D call: TRBD1 (6 bases). Trimming removed 2 bases from V and 4 bases from J, with 12 bases in between. This CDR3 is 14 amino acids long. The V gene's germline CDR1 is GTSNPN and CDR2 SVGIG (reference sequence). The CDR3 loop reads CAWSIQGRGNTIYF. In nucleotides, the CDR3 is TGTGCCTGGAGTATTCAGGGGCGCGGAAACACCATATATTTT.